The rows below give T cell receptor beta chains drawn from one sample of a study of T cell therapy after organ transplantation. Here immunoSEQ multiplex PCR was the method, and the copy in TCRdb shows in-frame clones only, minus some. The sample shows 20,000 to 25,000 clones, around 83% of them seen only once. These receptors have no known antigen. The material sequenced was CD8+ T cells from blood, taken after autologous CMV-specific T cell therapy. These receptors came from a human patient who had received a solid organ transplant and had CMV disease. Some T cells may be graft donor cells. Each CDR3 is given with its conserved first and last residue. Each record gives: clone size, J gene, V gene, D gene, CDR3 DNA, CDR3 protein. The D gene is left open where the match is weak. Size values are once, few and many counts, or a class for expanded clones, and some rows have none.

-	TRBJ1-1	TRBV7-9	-	TGTGCCAGCAGCTTAGGGGACTTCCTTGCTTTCTTT	CASSLGDFLAFF
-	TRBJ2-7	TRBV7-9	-	TGTGCCAGCAGCCTTACCTATCTGGACGAGCAGTACTTC	CASSLTYLDEQYF
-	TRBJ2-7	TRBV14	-	TGTGCCAGCAGCCCGACCGTGGGTAGCGCCTACGAGCAGTACTTC	CASSPTVGSAYEQYF
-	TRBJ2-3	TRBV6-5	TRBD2	TGTGCCAGCAGTGGACTAGCGGGGGGGCCAGATACGCAGTATTTT	CASSGLAGGPDTQYF
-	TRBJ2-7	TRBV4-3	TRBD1	TGCGCCAGCAGCCACGGGACAGGGGGCGCGGGGCCTAACTACGAGCAGTACTTC	CASSHGTGGAGPNYEQYF
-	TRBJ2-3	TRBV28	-	TGTGCCAGCGACATCTTGGGGGTTGTAGGCACAGATACGCAGTATTTT	CASDILGVVGTDTQYF
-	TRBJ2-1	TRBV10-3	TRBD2	TGTGCCATCAGTGAGTCGAGTTATCCAAGCGGGGGCTACAATGAGCAGTTCTTC	CAISESSYPSGGYNEQFF
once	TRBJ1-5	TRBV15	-	TGTGCCACCAGCAGGACTCAAAATCAGCCCCAGCATTTT	CATSRTQNQPQHF
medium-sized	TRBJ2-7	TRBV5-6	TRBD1	TGTGCCAGCAGCTTTGGGACAGGGGTGTACGAGCAGTACTTC	CASSFGTGVYEQYF
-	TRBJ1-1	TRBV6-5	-	TGTGCCAGCAGTTCCCACAGCTTAACCACTGAAGCTTTCTTT	CASSSHSLTTEAFF
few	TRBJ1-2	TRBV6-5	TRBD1	TGTGCCAGCAGTTGGGGACAGGGGAAGTATGGCTACACCTTC	CASSWGQGKYGYTF
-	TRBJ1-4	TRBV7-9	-	TGTGCCACTCCGCACACCGAAGTGGTGAGAAGGGATGAAAAACTGTTTTTT	CATPHTEVVRRDEKLFF
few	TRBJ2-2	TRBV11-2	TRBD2	TGTGCCAGCAGCCTAGGGACTAGCGGGAATACCGGGGAGCTGTTTTTT	CASSLGTSGNTGELFF
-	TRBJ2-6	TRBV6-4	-	TGTGCCAGCAGTGACTCGTCAGGGACGGACGTCCTGACTTTC	CASSDSSGTDVLTF
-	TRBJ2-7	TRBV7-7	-	TGTGCCAGCAGCTTAGGACAGGACTACGAGCAGTACTTC	CASSLGQDYEQYF
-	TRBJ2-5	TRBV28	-	TGTGCCAGCAGTTTAAGCACAGTCCAAGAGACCCAGTACTTC	CASSLSTVQETQYF
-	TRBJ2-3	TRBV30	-	TGTGCCTGGAGTGTAGCAGGGGCAGATACGCAGTATTTT	CAWSVAGADTQYF
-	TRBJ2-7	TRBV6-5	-	TGTGCCAGCGGTCCACAGACTGACAGCTCCTACGAGCAGTACTTC	CASGPQTDSSYEQYF
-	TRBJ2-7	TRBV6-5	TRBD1	TGTGCCAGCAGTTCCCCGGGACAGGGGGGTATCTACGAGCAGTACTTC	CASSSPGQGGIYEQYF
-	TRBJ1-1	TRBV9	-	TGTGCCAGCAGCCCGAGGGACGCCCTCACTGAAGCTTTCTTT	CASSPRDALTEAFF
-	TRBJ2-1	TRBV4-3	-	TGCGCCAGCAGCCACTCGGCATTGAGCAATGAGCAGTTCTTC	CASSHSALSNEQFF
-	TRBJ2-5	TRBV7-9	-	TGTGCCAGCAGCTTTCAGCAGGAAGAGACCCAGTACTTC	CASSFQQEETQYF
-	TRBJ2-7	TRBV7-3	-	TGTGCCAGCAGCTTCGGGGGTGGCTACGAGCAGTACTTC	CASSFGGGYEQYF
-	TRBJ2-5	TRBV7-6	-	TGTGCCAGCAGCTTGTTTGGCAGCAGACAAGAGACCCAGTACTTC	CASSLFGSRQETQYF
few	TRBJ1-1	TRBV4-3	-	TGCGCCAGCAGCCAAGAACTGGGGATGAACACTGAAGCTTTCTTT	CASSQELGMNTEAFF
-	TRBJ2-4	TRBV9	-	TGTGCCAGCAGCGTATACGGTGATATTCAGTACTTC	CASSVYGDIQYF
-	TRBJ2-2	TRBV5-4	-	TGTGCCAGCAGCTTGGTTCCAGGGGAGGGGGAGCTGTTTTTT	CASSLVPGEGELFF
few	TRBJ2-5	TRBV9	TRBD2	TGTGCCAGCAGCGACCGACCCGGGGGACTAGGAGATGGGCGGCGGGAGACCCAGTACTTC	CASSDRPGGLGDGRRETQYF
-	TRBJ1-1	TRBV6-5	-	TGTGCCAGCAGTCATCTTCTCGAAGCTTTCTTT	CASSHLLEAFF
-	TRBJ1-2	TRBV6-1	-	TGTGCCAGCAGTGACGGGGTTGGCTATGGCTACACCTTC	CASSDGVGYGYTF
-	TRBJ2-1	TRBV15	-	TGTGCCACCAGCAGTTCCCAGGTGTCCCCGTACAATGAGCAGTTCTTC	CATSSSQVSPYNEQFF
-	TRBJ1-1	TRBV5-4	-	TGTGCCAGCAGCTCAAGCGGGATGACTGAAGCTTTCTTT	CASSSSGMTEAFF
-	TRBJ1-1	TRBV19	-	TGTGCCAGTAGTACCAACAGGGAGATGAACACTGAAGCTTTCTTT	CASSTNREMNTEAFF
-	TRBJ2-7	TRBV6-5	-	TGTGCCAGCAGCCCCGGAGGAGGGGGGTATGAGCAGTACTTC	CASSPGGGGYEQYF
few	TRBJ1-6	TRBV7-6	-	TGTGCCAGCAGCGCCAATAATCGACAGGCCCTCCACTTT	CASSANNRQALHF
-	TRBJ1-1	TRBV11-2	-	TGTGCCAGCAGCTGGGGGGCCGGTACTGAAGCTTTCTTT	CASSWGAGTEAFF
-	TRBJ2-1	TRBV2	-	TGTGCCAGCATCAGTGACAACTCCTACAATGAGCAGTTCTTC	CASISDNSYNEQFF
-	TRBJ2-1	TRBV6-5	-	TGTGCCAGCAGCACCGGAGGAGGGCTTAATGAGCAGTTCTTC	CASSTGGGLNEQFF
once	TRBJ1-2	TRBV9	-	TGTGCCAGCAGCCCACCCCAGGGTGGCTACACCTTC	CASSPPQGGYTF
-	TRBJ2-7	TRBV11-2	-	TGTGCCAGCAGCTCGACGGGAGTCGCCTACGAGCAGTACTTC	CASSSTGVAYEQYF
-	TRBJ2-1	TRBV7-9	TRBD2	TGTGCCAGCAGCCCGGTGAGAGCGGGAGATCGGTACAATGAGCAGTTCTTC	CASSPVRAGDRYNEQFF
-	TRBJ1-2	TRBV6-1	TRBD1	TGTGCCAGCAGTCACAGGGGGTTTCGGGATGGCTACACCTTC	CASSHRGFRDGYTF
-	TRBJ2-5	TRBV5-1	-	TGCGCCAGCAGCCCCGGAATCAGGGGGGGGGAGACCCAGTACTTC	CASSPGIRGGETQYF
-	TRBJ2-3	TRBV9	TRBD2	TGTGCCAGCAGCTTTAGCGGGACTAGCACAGATACGCAGTATTTT	CASSFSGTSTDTQYF
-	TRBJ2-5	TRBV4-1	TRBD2	TGCGCCAGCAGCCAAGTGGGGGGGACCTCGCAAGAGACCCAGTACTTC	CASSQVGGTSQETQYF
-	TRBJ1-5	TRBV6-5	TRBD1	TGTGCCAGCAGTCGTGACAGGGGTGGTCAGCCCCAGCATTTT	CASSRDRGGQPQHF
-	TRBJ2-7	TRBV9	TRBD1	TGTGCCAGCAGCCTCCGGACAGGGGCGGACGAGCAGTACTTC	CASSLRTGADEQYF
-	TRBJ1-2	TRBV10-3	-	TGTGCCATCAGTGAGGGGGGGCTCCACTATGGCTACACCTTC	CAISEGGLHYGYTF
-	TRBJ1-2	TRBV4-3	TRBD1	TGCGCCAGCAGCCGGACAGGGGGCAACTATGGCTACACCTTC	CASSRTGGNYGYTF
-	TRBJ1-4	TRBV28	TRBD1	TGTGCCAGCAGTCTTGGACAGGCCCGGGGTGAAAAACTGTTTTTT	CASSLGQARGEKLFF
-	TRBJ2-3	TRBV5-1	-	TGCGCCAGCAGCTTGACGGGGAAAGATACGCAGTATTTT	CASSLTGKDTQYF
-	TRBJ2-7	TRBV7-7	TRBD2	TGTGCCAGCAGCGAAGGGACTAGCGGAGCCTACGAGCAGTACTTC	CASSEGTSGAYEQYF
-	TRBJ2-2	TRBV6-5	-	TGTGCCAGCAGTTTCCTAGCGAAGGACACCGGGGAGCTGTTTTTT	CASSFLAKDTGELFF
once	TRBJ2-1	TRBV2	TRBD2	TGTGCCAGCAGACTAGCGGGGTACAATGAGCAGTTCTTC	CASRLAGYNEQFF
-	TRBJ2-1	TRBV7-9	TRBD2	TGTGCCAGCACTCCCGGACTAGCGGGAATTTCTGAGCAGTTCTTC	CASTPGLAGISEQFF
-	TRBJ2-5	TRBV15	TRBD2	TGTGCCACCAGCAGAGTTGGTAGCGGGGGATTCGGGACCCAGTACTTC	CATSRVGSGGFGTQYF